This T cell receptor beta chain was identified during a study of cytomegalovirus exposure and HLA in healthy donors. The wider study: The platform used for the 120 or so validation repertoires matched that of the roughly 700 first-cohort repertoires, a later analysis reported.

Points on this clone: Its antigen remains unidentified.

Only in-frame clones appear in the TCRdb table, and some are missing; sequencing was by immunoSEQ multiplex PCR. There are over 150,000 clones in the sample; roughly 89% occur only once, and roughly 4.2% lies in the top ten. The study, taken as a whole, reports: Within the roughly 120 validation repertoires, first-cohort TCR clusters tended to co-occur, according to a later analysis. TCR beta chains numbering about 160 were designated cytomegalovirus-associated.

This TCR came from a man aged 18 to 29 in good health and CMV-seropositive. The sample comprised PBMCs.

The CDR3 DNA sequence: TGTGCCAGCTCACAGACAGGGGACTATGGCTACACCTTC. Its protein is CASSQTGDYGYTF. The chain recombines TRBV18 with TRBJ1-2; 8 nucleotides align to TRBD1. Germline V gene sequence: CDR1 KGHSH, CDR2 LQKENI. The V gene end was trimmed by 4 bases and the J gene end by 3 bases; junction bases not matched to a gene: 1. The CDR3 runs 13 residues.